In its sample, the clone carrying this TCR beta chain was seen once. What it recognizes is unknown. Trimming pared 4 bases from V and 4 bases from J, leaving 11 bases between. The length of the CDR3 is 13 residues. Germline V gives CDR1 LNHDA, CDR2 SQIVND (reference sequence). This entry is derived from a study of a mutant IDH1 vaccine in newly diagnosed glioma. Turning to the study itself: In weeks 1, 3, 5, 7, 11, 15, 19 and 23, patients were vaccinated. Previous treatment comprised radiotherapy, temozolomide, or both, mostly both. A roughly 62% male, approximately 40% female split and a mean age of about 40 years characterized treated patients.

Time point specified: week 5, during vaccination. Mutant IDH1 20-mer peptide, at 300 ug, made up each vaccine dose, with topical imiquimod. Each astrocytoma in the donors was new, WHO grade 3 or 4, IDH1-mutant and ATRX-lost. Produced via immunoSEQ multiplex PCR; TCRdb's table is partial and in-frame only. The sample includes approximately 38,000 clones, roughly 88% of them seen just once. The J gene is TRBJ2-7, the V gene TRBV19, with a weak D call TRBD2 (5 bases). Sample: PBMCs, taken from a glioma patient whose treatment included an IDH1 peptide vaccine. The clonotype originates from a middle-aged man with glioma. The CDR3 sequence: CASSREGTYEQYF. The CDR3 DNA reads TGTGCCAGTAGTAGAGAGGGAACGTACGAGCAGTACTTC.